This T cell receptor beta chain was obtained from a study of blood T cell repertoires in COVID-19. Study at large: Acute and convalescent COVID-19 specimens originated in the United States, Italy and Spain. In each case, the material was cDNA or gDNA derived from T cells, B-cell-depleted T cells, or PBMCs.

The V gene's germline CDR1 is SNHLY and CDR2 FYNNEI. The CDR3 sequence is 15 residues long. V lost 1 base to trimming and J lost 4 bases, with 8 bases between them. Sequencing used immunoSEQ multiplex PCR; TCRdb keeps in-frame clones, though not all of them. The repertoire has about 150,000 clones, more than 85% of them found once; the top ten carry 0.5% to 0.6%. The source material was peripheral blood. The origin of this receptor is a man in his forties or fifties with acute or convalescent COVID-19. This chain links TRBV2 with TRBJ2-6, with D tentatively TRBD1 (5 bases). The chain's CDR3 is CASSEEGSGANVLTF. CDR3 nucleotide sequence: TGTGCCAGCAGTGAAGAGGGGTCAGGGGCCAACGTCCTGACTTTC.